These 13 T cell receptor beta chains share one sample of origin, sequenced in a study of cytomegalovirus exposure and HLA in healthy donors. The PCR was carried out with 60 Vbeta primers and 13 Jbeta primers. Generated by immunoSEQ multiplex PCR, the TCRdb table keeps only in-frame clones and is missing some. The table shows approximately 92,000 clones, with about 70% occurring only once. The sequenced sample was PBMCs. The receptor set was obtained from a man aged 55-75 years in good health and CMV-seronegative.

This clone was picked up a small number of times. The rearrangement joins TRBV5-4 to TRBJ2-7; possible D gene TRBD2, 5 bases. Germline values: CDR1 SGHNT, CDR2 YYREEE (reference sequence). Trimming removed 4 bases at V and 6 bases at J, with 11 bases between. This CDR3 is 12 amino acids long. DNA for the CDR3: TGTGCCAGCAGCCTTGATAGCGTCGAGCAGTACTTC. It is translated as CASSLDSVEQYF.

The rearrangement joins TRBV5-1 to TRBJ2-1; TRBD2 agrees at 12 bases. In germline, CDR1 is SGHRS, CDR2 YFSETQ. This CDR3 has 16 residues. J gave up 8 bases and V 0 bases, and 6 bases lay outside the gene matches. CDR3 nucleotides: TGCGCCAGCAGCTTGGAGGCTAGCGGGAGGGCTGATGAGCAGTTCTTC. Amino acid sequence: CASSLEASGRADEQFF.

This clone was seen a handful of times. The rearrangement uses TRBV18 and TRBJ1-4, with no clear D. The CDR3 length is 11 residues. Germline CDR1 is KGHSH and CDR2 is LQKENI. Trimming pared 2 bases from V and 11 bases from J, leaving 6 bases between. DNA of the CDR3: TGTGCCAGCTCACCATCGGGGAAACTGTTTTTT. It codes for CASSPSGKLFF. The full variable domain, with the rest looked up from reference TRBV18 and TRBJ1-4, is NAGVMQNPRHLVRRRGQEARLRCSPMKGHSHVYWYRQLPEEGLKFMVYLQKENIIDESGMPKERFSAEFPKEGPSILRIQQVVRGDSAAYFCASSPSGKLFFGSGTQLSVL.

The rearrangement uses TRBV15 and TRBJ1-3; the D is unclear. The germline V gene has CDR1 LNHNV and CDR2 YYDKDF (reference sequence). The CDR3 runs 15 residues. V gave up 0 bases and J gave up 4 bases, with 10 bases separating them. The CDR3 loop reads CATSRDIGGGNTIYF. For the CDR3, the DNA is TGTGCCACCAGCAGAGATATAGGCGGCGGAAACACCATATATTTT.

V usage is TRBV29-1 and J usage is TRBJ2-5, with TRBD1 matching over 7 bases. The CDR3 totals 16 residues. Per germline, CDR1 SQVTM and CDR2 ANQGSEA. V lost 5 bases, J lost 6 bases, and 18 bases stayed unmatched. CDR3 DNA: TGCAGCGTTCCTATCTTCCGACAGGGTGACGGAAAGACCCAGTACTTC. Protein product: CSVPIFRQGDGKTQYF.

The chain combines TRBV11-2 with TRBJ1-4, with D possibly matching TRBD1 (6 bases). The V gene's germline CDR1 is SGHAT and CDR2 FQNNGV. Trimming stripped 3 bases from V and 7 bases from J, with 15 bases between. The CDR3 has 15 amino acids. This CDR3 is CASSFVAGASEKLFF. CDR3 DNA sequence: TGTGCCAGCAGCTTCGTGGCGGGGGCAAGTGAAAAACTGTTTTTT.

J is TRBJ2-5 and V is TRBV30; weak D call: TRBD2 (5 bases). The V gene lost 0 bases and the J gene lost 7 bases, with 12 bases spanning the gap. Germline CDR1 and CDR2: GTSNPN and SVGIG (reference sequence). The CDR3 totals 13 residues. CDR3 region: CAWSVTGIGTQYF. CDR3 in DNA: TGTGCCTGGAGTGTAACGGGGATCGGGACCCAGTACTTC.

The chain carries TRBV19 and TRBJ2-7, with 12 bases fitting TRBD1. Germline CDR1 is LNHDA and CDR2 is SQIVND (reference sequence). Unmatched junction bases numbered 3, after V lost 0 bases and J lost 6 bases. The CDR3 is made up of 15 amino acids. CDR3 DNA sequence: TGTGCCAGTAGTATAGAAGGGACAGGGGGCCGCGAGCAGTACTTC. Amino acids: CASSIEGTGGREQYF.

In nucleotides, the CDR3 is TGTGCCAGCAGCTACGACAGGGCGGATTTAGGGTGCTTCTACACCTTC. Translation: CASSYDRADLGCFYTF. The chain links TRBV7-7 to TRBJ1-2; 7 bases map to TRBD1. The V segment lost 4 bases and the J segment 10 bases; nucleotides outside the gene matches: 18. Germline CDR1 reads SSHAT; CDR2 reads FNYEAQ (reference sequence). The length of the CDR3 is 16 residues. Using reference TRBV7-7 and TRBJ1-2 for the parts outside the CDR3, the full variable domain is GAGVSQSPRYKVTKRGQDVTLRCDPISSHATLYWYQQALGQGPEFLTYFNYEAQPDKSGLPSDRFSAERPEGSISTLTIQRTEQRDSAMYRCASSYDRADLGCFYTFGSGTRLTVV.

This chain connects TRBV28 to TRBJ1-2; 7 bases align to TRBD1. Germline values: CDR1 MDHEN, CDR2 SYDVKM. The V and J ends lost 5 bases and 3 bases, in that order; junction bases with no gene match: 12. The CDR3 loop spans 16 amino acids. The CDR3 loop is CASSRIGQAIDYGYTF. The CDR3, as DNA: TGTGCCAGCAGTCGCATCGGACAGGCAATCGACTATGGCTACACCTTC.

The chain's CDR3 is CASSLAGGQPQHF. The CDR3 bases are TGTGCCAGCAGTTTGGCAGGGGGTCAGCCCCAGCATTTT. The chain uses TRBV27 and TRBJ1-5; TRBD1 aligns across 7 bases. CDR3 length: 13 residues. Trimming at V came to 3 bases and at J to 6 bases, leaving 2 bases not matched to a gene. CDR1 is MNHEY and CDR2 is SMNVEV in the germline V gene (reference sequence).

The CDR3 DNA follows: TGTGCCAGCAGCGACCGACAGGGCTACGAGCAGTACTTC. Protein sequence: CASSDRQGYEQYF. The chain is built from TRBV7-8 and TRBJ2-7; 7 bases map to TRBD1. V lost 5 bases, J lost 3 bases, and 4 bases stayed unmatched. Germline CDR1 reads SGHVS; CDR2 reads FQNEAQ. The CDR3 totals 13 residues.

This chain joins TRBV27 and TRBJ1-1; D is possibly TRBD1 (6 bases). Germline CDR1 is MNHEY and CDR2 is SMNVEV (reference sequence). CDR3 length: 15 residues. V lost 9 bases and J 3 bases, leaving 20 bases between the germline ends. The CDR3: CASQQSTRGYTEAFF. The CDR3 DNA follows: TGTGCCAGTCAGCAATCTACCAGGGGATACACTGAAGCTTTCTTT.